The present T cell receptor (beta chain) was sequenced within a study of blood T cell repertoires in COVID-19. About the research overall: The origin of the acute and convalescent COVID-19 samples was the United States, Italy and Spain. T cells, B-cell-depleted T cells, or PBMCs provided the cDNA or gDNA that served as material.

In the authors' methods: The assay estimated nucleated cells by amplifying reference gene primers. TCRdb keeps only in-frame clones here, not all; method: immunoSEQ multiplex PCR. V and J calls and clone size come straight from that table; D and trimming were deduced from the DNA. This sample has roughly 290,000 clones; around 89% occur once, and the top ten carry 0.7% to 0.9%. The CDR3 covers 13 residues. The germline V gene encodes CDR1 MDHEN and CDR2 SYDVKM. Trimming removed 7 bases at V and 5 bases at J, with 14 bases between. The material sequenced was peripheral blood. The chain combines TRBV28 with TRBJ2-5; TRBD1 is a possible D gene (5 bases). The receptor was derived from a man aged 30-40 years with acute or convalescent COVID-19. The CDR3 coding sequence is TGTGCCAGCAACCCACAGGACCGGGAGACCCAGTACTTC. Translation gives CASNPQDRETQYF.